One sample yielded the 3 T cell receptor beta chains listed below, sequenced in a study of CD8+CD57+ T cells in acquired aplastic anemia. All patients picked for sequencing had shown, by flow cytometry, an expansion of CD8+CD57+ cells. TCR beta VDJ and CDR3 profiling used genomic DNA as template. Using its own MiXCR run on the reads, TCRdb lists one record per CDR3 protein. The sample contains about 180,000 distinct CDR3 sequences, roughly 63% of which appear only once. Sequencing was carried out using sorted CD4+, CD8+, or CD8+CD57+ T cells (not recorded which) from PBMCs. All receptors come from a human donor with aplastic anemia.

The V call is TRBV7-2, the J call TRBJ2-1; no clear D gene. The germline V gene encodes CDR1 SGHTA and CDR2 FQGNSA. CDR3 length: 17 residues. V was trimmed by 2 bases and J by 1 base, leaving 15 bases between them. CDR3 amino acids: CASSLTAVAGSYNEQFF. As DNA, the CDR3 is TGTGCCAGCAGCTTAACGGCGGTCGCAGGTTCCTACAATGAGCAGTTCTTC. Complete variable domain (other parts from reference TRBV7-2 and TRBJ2-1): GAGVSQSPSNKVTEKGKDVELRCDPISGHTALYWYRQSLGQGLEFLIYFQGNSAPDKSGLPSDRFSAERTGGSVSTLTIQRTQQEDSAVYLCASSLTAVAGSYNEQFFGPGTRLTVL.

CDR3 sequence (DNA): TGTGCCAGCAGCCTCAACGTGGGGAACACTGAAGCTTTCTTT. It encodes CASSLNVGNTEAFF. The chain links TRBV9 to TRBJ1-1, with D unresolved. V lost 4 bases to trimming and J lost 1 base, with 11 bases between them. From germline, CDR1 is SGDLS and CDR2 YYNGEE. The CDR3 runs 14 residues.

The chain has TRBV5-6 and TRBJ2-7, with D possibly being TRBD2 (6 bases). V was trimmed by 2 bases and J by 5 bases, leaving 11 bases between them. Germline V gene data show CDR1 as SGHDT and CDR2 as YYEEEE. The CDR3 sequence is 13 residues long. The CDR3 DNA is TGTGCCAGCAGCTTCGAACTAGCTGACGAGCAGTACTTC. Translation gives CASSFELADEQYF.